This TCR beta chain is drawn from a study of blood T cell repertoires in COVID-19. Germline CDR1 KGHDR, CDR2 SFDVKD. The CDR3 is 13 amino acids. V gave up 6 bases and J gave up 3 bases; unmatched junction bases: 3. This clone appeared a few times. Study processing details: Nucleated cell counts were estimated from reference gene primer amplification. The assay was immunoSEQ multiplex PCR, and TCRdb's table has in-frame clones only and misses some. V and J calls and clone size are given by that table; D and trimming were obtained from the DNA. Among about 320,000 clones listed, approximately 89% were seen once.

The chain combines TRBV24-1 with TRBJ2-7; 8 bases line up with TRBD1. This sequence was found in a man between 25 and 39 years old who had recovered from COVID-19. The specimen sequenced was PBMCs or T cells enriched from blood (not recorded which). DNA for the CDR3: TGTGCCACCAGTCGGACAGGGCTCTACGAGCAGTACTTC. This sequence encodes CATSRTGLYEQYF.